The clone carrying this T cell receptor (beta chain) was detected a few times. Its antigen is still unknown. This specimen comes from a study of T cell repertoires in ileal Crohn's disease. CDR1 is MRHNA and CDR2 is SNTAGT in the germline V gene. This CDR3 contains 17 residues. V was cut by 3 bases and J by 3 bases, with 21 bases left in between. Noted time point: neoterminal ileum biopsy at postoperative endoscopy, about 6 months after surgery. Produced via immunoSEQ multiplex PCR; TCRdb's table is partial and in-frame only. The sample includes 9,500 to 15,000 clones, approximately 78% of them seen just once. Study outcomes and limitations: The median delay to postoperative endoscopy was 6.9 months. High-frequency clones were more common in sorted CD8 than CD4 cells.

The origin of this receptor is an adult with Crohn's disease. Material: ileal tissue. The rearrangement uses TRBV6-4 and TRBJ2-7, with D perhaps TRBD2 (6 bases). The CDR3 sequence is CASSDLLGRSTYYEQYF. Here the CDR3 DNA reads TGTGCCAGCAGTGATTTATTAGGGAGGTCCACTTACTACGAGCAGTACTTC.